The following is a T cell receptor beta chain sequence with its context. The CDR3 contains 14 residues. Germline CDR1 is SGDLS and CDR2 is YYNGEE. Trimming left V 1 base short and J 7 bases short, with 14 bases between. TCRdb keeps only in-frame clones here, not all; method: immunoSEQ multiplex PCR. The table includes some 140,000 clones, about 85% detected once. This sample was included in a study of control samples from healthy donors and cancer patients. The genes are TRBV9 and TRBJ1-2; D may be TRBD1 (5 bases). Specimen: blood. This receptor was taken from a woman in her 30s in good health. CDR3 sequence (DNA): TGTGCCAGCAGCGTAACCAAAGAGACAGCTGGCTACACCTTC. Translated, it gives CASSVTKETAGYTF.